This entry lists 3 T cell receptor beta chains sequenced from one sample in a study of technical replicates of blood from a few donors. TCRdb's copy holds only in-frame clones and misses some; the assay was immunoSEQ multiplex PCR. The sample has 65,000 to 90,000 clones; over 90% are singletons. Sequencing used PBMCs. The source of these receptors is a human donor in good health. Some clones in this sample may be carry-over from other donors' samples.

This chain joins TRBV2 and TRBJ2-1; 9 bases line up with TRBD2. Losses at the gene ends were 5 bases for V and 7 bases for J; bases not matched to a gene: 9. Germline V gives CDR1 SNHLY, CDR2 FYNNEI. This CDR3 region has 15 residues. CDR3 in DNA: TGTGCCAGCAGTTTTTCGGAGCGGGGGGTTAATGAGCAGTTCTTC. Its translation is CASSFSERGVNEQFF.

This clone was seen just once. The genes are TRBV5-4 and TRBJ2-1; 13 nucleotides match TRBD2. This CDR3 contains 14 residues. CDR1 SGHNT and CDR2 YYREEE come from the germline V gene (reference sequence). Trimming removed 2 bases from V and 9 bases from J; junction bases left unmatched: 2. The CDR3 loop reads CASSLRTSGSEQFF. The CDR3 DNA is TGTGCCAGCAGCTTACGGACTAGCGGGAGTGAGCAGTTCTTC.

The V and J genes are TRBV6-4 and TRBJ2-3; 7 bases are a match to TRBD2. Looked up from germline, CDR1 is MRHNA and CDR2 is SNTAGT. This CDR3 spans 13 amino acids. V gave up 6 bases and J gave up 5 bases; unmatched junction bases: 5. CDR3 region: CASSREERDTQYF. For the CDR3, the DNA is TGTGCCAGCAGCCGGGAGGAGCGAGATACGCAGTATTTT.